This T cell receptor (beta chain) was sequenced in a study of regulatory and conventional T cells in RAG deficiency. Generated by immunoSEQ multiplex PCR, the TCRdb table keeps only in-frame clones and is missing some. The sample consists of 12,000 or so clones, 94% of them appearing once. Germline V lookup: CDR1 SNHLY, CDR2 FYNNEI. Trimming cost V 6 bases and J 5 bases; bases outside gene matches: 10. This CDR3 has 15 amino acids. The sorted regulatory T cells were CD4+, CD25-high and CD127-low, with genomic DNA sequenced. These data also formed part of another study, on regulatory T cells. That report notes: The PCR used 52 TRBV and 13 TRBJ primers.

The sequencing input was CD127- CD25+ CD4+ Tregs sorted from blood. The clonotype was recovered from a human donor in good health. The rearrangement uses TRBV2 and TRBJ2-1; 7 bases are shared with TRBD1. The CDR3 loop is CASSWGQLDNNEQFF. The CDR3 DNA sequence: TGTGCCAGCAGCTGGGGACAGCTCGACAACAATGAGCAGTTCTTC.